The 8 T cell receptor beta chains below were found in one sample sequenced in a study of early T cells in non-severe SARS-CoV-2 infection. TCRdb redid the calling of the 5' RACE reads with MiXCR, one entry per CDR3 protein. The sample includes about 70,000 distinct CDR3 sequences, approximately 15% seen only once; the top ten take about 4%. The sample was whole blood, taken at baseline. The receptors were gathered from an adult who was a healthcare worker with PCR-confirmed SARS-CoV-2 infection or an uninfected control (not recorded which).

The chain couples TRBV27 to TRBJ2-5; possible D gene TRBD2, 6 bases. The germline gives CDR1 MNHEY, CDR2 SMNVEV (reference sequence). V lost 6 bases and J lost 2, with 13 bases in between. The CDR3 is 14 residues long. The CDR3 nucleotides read TGTGCCAGCAGCTCAACGGGACTTCAAGAGACCCAGTACTTC. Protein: CASSSTGLQETQYF.

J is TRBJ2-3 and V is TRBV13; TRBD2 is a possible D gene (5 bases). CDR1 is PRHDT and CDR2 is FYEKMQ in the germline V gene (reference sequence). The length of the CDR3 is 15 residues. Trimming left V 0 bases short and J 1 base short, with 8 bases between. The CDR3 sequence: CASSLGGGGTDTQYF. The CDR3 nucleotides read TGTGCCAGCAGCTTAGGCGGAGGAGGCACAGATACGCAGTATTTT.

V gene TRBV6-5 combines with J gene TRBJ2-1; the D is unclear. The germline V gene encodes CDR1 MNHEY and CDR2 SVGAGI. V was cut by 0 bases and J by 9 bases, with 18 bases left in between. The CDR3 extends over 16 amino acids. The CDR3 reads CASSYSMNPQLGEQFF. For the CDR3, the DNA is TGTGCCAGCAGTTACTCGATGAATCCTCAGTTGGGTGAGCAGTTCTTC.

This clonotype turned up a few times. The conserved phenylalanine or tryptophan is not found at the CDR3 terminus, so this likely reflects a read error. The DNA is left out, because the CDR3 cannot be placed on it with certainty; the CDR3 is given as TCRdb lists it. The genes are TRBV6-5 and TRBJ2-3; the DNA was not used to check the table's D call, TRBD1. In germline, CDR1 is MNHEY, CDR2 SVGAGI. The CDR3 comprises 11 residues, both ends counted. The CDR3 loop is CASSYLSGTGT.

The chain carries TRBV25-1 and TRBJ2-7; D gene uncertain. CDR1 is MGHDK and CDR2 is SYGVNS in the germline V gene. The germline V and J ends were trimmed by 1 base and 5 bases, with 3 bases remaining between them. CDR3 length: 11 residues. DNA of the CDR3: TGTGCCAGCAGTGAATTCGACGAGCAGTACTTC. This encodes CASSEFDEQYF.

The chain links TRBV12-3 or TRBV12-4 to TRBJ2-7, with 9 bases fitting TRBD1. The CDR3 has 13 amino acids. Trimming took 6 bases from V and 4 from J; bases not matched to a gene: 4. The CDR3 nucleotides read TGTGCCAGCAGGGCGACAGGGGGGTACGAGCAGTACTTC. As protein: CASRATGGYEQYF.

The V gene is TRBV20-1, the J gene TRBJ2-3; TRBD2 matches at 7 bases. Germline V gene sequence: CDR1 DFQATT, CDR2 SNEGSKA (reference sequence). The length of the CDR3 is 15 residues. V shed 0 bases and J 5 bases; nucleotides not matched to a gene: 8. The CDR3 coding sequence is TGCAGTGCTAGAGATCGGACTAGATCCCTAGATACGCAGTATTTT. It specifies CSARDRTRSLDTQYF.

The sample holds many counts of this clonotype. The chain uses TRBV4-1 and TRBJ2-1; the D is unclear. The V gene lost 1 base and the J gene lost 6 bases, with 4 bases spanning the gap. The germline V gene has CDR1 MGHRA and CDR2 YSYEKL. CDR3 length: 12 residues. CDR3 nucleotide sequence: TGCGCCAGCAGCCAAGGAGGCAATGAGCAGTTCTTC. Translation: CASSQGGNEQFF.